The sample holds one count of the clone carrying this TCR beta chain. The sample originates from a study of preoperative IRX-2 immunotherapy in early breast cancer. The V and J ends lost 6 bases and 0 bases respectively, with 14 bases between them. The germline gives CDR1 MNHEY, CDR2 SVGAGI. This CDR3 contains 15 residues. Sequencing was performed with immunoSEQ multiplex PCR; in TCRdb, only in-frame clones are kept and a portion is missing. The sample holds some 25,000 clones; more than 80% are singletons and the top ten take around 9.5%. Treatment defined: preoperative locoregional IRX-2 cytokine immunotherapy. Samples came from a phase Ib trial of preoperative locoregional IRX-2 cytokine immunotherapy.

The rearrangement links TRBV6-5 to TRBJ1-1; the D gene is possibly TRBD1 (5 bases). The TCR was taken from a human donor with breast cancer. The source was tumor tissue, collected after IRX-2 immunotherapy. Here the CDR3 DNA reads TGTGCCAGCAGCCTCGACGGGACGGTGAACACTGAAGCTTTCTTT. Amino acid sequence: CASSLDGTVNTEAFF.